This TCR beta chain was retrieved from a study of T cell responses to AZD1222 COVID-19 vaccine. Study-level points and caveats: Per reports, nearly half of all spike-specific TCRs target regions that are unmutated in variants.

Profiling relied on immunoSEQ multiplex PCR, and the TCRdb table lists in-frame clones only, not all of them. The top ten hold around 4.5% of the sample, which has about 160,000 clones, roughly 90% seen once. V trimming: 2 bases; J trimming: 8 bases; junction bases outside the gene matches: 4. From germline, CDR1 is SGHVS and CDR2 FQNEAQ. This CDR3 region has 13 residues. As regards this clone: Its target is not known.

The TCR sequence derives from an adult who received the AZD1222 COVID-19 vaccine. The chain combines TRBV7-8 with TRBJ2-3; 7 nucleotides line up with TRBD2. The material was peripheral blood, obtained 28 days after the second AZD1222 dose. CDR3 coding DNA: TGTGCCAGCAGCTTACGGGAGGAAGGTACGCAGTATTTT. Its translation is CASSLREEGTQYF. Filled out from reference TRBV7-8 and TRBJ2-3, the complete variable domain reads GAGVSQSPRYKVAKRGQDVALRCDPISGHVSLFWYQQALGQGPEFLTYFQNEAQLDKSGLPSDRFFAERPEGSVSTLKIQRTQQEDSAVYLCASSLREEGTQYFGPGTRLTVL.